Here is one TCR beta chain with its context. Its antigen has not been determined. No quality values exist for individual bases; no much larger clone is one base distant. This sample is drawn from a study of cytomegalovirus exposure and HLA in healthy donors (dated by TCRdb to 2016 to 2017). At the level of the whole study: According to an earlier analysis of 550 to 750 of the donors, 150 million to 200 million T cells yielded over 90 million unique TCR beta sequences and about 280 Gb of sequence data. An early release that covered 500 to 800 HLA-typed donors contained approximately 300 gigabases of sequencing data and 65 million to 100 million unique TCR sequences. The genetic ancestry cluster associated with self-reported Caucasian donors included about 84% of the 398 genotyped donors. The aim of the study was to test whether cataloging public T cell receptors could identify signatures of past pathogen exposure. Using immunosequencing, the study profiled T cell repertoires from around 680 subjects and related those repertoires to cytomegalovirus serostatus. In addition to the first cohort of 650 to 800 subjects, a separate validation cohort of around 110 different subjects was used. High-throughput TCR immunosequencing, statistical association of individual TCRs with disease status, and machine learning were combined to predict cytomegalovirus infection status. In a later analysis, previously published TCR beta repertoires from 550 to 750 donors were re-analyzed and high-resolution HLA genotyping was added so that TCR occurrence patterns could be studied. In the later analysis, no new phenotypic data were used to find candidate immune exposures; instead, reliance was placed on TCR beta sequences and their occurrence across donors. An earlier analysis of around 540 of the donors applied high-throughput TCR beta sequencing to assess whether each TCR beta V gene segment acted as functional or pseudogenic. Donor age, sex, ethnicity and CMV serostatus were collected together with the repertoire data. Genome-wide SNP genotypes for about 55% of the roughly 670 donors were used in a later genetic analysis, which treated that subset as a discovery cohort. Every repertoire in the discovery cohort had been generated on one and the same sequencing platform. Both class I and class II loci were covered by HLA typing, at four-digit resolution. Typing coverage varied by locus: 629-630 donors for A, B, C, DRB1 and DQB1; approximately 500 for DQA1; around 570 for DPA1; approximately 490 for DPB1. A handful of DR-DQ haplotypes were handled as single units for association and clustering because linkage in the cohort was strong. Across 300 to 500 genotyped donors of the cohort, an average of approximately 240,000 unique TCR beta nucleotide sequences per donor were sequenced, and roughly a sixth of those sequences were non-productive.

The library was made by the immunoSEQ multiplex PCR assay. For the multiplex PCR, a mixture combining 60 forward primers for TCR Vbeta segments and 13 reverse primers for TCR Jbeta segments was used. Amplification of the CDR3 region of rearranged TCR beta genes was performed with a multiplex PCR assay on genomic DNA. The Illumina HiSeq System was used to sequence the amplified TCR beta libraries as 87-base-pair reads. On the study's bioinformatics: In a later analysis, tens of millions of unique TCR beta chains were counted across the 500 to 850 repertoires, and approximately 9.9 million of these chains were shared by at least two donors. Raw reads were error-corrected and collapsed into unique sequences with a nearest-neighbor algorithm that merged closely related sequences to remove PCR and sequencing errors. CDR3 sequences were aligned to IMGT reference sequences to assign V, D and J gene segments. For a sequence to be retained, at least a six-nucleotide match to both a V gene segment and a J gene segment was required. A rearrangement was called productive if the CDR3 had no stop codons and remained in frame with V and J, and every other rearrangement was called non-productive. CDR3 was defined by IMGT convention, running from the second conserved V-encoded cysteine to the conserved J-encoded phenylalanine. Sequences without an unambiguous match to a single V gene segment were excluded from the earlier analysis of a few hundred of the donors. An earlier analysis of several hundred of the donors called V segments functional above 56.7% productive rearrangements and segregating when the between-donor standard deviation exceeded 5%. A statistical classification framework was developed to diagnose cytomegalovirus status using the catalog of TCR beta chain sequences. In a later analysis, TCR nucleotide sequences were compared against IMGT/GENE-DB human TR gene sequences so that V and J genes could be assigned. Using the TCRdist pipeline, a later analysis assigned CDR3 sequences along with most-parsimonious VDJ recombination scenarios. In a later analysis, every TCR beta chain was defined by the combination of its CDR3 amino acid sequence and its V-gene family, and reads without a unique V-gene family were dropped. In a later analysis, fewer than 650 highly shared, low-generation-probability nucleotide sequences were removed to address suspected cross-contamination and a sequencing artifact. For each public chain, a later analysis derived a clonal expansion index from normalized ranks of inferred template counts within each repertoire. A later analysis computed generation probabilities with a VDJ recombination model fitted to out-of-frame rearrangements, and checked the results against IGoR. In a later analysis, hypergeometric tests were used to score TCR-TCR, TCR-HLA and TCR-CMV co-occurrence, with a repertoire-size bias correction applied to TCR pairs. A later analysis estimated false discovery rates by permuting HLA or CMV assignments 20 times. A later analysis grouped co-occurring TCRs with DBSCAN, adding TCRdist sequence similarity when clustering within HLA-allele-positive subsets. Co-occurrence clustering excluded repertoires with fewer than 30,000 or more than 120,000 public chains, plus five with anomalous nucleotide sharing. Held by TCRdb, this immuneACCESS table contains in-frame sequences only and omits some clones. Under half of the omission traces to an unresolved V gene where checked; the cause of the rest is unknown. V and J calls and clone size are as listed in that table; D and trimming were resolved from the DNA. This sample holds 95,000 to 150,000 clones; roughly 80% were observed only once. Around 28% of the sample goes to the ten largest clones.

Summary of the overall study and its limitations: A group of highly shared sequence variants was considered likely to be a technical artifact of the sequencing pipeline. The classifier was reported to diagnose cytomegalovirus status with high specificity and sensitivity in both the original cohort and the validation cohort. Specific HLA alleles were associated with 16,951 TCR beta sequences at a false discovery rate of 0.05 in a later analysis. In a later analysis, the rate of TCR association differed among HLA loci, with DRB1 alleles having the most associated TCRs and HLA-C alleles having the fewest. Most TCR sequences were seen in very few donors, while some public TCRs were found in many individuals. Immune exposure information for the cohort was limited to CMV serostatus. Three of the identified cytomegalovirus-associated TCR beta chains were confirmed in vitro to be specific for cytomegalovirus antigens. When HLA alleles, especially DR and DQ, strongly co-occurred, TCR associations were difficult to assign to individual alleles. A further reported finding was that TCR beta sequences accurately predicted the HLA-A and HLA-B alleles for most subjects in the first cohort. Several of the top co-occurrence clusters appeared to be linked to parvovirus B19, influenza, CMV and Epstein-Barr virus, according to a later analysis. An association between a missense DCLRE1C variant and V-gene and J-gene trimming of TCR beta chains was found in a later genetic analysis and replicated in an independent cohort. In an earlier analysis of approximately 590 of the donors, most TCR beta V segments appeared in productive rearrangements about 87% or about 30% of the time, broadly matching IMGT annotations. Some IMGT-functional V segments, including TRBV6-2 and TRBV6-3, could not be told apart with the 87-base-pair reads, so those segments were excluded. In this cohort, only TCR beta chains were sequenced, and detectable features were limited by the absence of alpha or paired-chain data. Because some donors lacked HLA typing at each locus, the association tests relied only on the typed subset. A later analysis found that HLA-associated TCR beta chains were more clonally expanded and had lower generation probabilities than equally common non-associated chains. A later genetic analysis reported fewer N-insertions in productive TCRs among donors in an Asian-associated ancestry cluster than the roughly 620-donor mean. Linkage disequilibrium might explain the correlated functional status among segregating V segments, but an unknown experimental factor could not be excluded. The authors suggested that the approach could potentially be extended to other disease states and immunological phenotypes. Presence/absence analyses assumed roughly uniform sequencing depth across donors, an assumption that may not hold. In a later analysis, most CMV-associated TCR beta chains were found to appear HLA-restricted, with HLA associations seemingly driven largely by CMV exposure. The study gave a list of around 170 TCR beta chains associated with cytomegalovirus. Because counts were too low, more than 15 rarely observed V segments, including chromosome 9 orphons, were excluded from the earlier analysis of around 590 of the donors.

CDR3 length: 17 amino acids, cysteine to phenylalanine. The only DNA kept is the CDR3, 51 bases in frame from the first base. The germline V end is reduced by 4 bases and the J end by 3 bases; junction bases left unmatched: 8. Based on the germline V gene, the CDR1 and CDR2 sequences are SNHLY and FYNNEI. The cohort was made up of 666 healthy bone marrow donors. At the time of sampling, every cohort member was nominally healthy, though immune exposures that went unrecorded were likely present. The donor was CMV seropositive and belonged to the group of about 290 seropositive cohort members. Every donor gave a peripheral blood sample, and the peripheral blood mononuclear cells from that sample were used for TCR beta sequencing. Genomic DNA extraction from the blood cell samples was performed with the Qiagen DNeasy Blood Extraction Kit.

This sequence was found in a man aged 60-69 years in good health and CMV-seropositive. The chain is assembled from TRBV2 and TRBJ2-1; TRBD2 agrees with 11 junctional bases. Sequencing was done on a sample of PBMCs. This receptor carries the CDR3 CASSGGNLAGGYNEQFF. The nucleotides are TGTGCCAGCAGTGGGGGAAACCTAGCGGGGGGCTACAATGAGCAGTTCTTC.